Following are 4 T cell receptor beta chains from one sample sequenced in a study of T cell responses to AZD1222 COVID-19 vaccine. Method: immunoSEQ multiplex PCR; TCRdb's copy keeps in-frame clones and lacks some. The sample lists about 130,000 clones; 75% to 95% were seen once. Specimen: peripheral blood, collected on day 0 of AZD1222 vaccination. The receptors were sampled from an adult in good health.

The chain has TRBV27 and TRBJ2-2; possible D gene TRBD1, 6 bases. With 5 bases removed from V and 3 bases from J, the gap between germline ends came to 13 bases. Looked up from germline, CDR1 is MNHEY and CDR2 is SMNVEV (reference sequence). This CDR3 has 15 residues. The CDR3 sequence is CASSPQGPYTGELFF. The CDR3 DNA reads TGTGCCAGCAGTCCCCAGGGGCCCTACACCGGGGAGCTGTTTTTT.

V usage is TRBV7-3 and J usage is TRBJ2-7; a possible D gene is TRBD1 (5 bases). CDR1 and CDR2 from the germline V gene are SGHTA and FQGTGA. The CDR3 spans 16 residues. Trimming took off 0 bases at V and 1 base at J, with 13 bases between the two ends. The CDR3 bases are TGTGCCAGCAGCTTAACCGTGGGGCAAGATTCCTACGAGCAGTACTTC. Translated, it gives CASSLTVGQDSYEQYF.

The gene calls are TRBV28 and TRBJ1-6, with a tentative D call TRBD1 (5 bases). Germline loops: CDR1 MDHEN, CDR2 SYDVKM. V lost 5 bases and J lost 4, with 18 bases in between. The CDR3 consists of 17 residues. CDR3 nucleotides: TGTGCCAGCAGTCCGTCCAGGGTCACGGTTTATAATTCACCCCTCCACTTT. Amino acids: CASSPSRVTVYNSPLHF.

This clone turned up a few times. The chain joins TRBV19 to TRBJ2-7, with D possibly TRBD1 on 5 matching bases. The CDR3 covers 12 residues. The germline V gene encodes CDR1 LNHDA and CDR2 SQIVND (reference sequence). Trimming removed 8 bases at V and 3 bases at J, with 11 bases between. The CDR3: CASSQGYYEQYF. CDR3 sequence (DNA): TGTGCCAGTTCCCAGGGTTACTACGAGCAGTACTTC. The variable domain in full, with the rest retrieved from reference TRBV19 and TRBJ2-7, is DGGITQSPKYLFRKEGQNVTLSCEQNLNHDAMYWYRQDPGQGLRLIYYSQIVNDFQKGDIAEGYSVSREKKESFPLTVTSAQKNPTAFYLCASSQGYYEQYFGPGTRLTVT.